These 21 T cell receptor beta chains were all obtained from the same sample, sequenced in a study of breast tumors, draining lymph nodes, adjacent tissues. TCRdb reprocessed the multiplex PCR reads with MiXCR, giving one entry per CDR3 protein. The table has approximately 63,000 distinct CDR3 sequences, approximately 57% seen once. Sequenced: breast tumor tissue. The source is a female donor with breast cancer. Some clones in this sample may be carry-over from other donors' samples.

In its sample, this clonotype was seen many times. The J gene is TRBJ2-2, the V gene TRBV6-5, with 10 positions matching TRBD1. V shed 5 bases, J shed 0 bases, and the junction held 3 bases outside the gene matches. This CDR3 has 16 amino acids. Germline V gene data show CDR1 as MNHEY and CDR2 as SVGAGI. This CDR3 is CASSRDRGSNTGELFF. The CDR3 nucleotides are TGTGCCAGCAGTCGGGACAGGGGATCGAACACCGGGGAGCTGTTTTTT.

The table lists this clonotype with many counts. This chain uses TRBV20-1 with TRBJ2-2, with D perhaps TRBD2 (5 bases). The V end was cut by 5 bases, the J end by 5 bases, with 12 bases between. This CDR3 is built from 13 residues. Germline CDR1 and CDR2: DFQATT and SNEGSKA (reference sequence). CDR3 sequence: CSAQWTSTGELFF. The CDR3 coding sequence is TGCAGTGCTCAATGGACTTCGACCGGGGAGCTGTTTTTT.

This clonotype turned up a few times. The CDR3 nucleotides read TGTGCCAGCAGTTCCCTAGCGGGAGATTTCAATGAGCAGTATTTT. Its protein is CASSSLAGDFNEQYF. This chain uses TRBV6-5 with TRBJ2-3; the match to TRBD2 covers 10 bases. The CDR3 sequence is 15 residues long. J lost 11 bases, V lost 4 bases, and 12 bases had no gene match. Germline CDR1 MNHEY, CDR2 SVGAGI.

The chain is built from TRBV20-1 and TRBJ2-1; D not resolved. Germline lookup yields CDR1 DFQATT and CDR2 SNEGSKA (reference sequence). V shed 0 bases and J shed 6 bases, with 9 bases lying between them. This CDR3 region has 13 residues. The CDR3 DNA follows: TGCAGTGCTAGAGATTACAGAAGCAATGAGCAGTTCTTC. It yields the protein CSARDYRSNEQFF.

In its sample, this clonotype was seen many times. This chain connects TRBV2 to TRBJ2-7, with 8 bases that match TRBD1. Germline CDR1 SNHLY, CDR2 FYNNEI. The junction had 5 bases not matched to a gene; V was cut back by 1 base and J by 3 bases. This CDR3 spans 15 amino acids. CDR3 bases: TGTGCCAGCAGTGAAGGGGCAGGGGGCTTCTACGAGCAGTACTTC. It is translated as CASSEGAGGFYEQYF.

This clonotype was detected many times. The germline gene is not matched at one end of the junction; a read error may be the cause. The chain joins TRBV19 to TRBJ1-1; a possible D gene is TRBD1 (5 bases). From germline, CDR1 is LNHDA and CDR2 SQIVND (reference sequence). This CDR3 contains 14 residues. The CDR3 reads CASSYGGVKTEAFF. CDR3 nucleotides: TGTGCCAGTAGTTACGGGGGTGTGAAGACTGAAGCTTTCTTT.

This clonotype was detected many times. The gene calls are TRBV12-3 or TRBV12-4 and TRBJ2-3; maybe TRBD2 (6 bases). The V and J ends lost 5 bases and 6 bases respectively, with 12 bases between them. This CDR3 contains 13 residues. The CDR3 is CASSQGEADTQYF. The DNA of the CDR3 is TGTGCCAGCAGTCAAGGGGAGGCGGATACGCAGTATTTT.

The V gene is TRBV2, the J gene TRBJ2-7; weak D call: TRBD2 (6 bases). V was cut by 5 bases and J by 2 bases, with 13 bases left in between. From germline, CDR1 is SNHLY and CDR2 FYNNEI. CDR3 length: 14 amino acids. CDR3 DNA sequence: TGTGCCAGCAGTAATAGGGACTTCGCCTACGAGCAGTACTTC. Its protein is CASSNRDFAYEQYF. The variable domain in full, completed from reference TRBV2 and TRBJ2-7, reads EPEVTQTPSHQVTQMGQEVILRCVPISNHLYFYWYRQILGQKVEFLVSFYNNEISEKSEIFDDQFSVERPDGSNFTLKIRSTKLEDSAMYFCASSNRDFAYEQYFGPGTRLTVT.

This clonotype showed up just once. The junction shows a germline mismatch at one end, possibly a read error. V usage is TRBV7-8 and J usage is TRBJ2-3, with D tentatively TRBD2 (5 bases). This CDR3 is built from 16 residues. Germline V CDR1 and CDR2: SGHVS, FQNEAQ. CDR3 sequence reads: CTSSPRNFASTDTRYF. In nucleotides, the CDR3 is TGTACCAGCAGCCCCCGTAACTTCGCTAGCACAGATACGCGGTATTTT.

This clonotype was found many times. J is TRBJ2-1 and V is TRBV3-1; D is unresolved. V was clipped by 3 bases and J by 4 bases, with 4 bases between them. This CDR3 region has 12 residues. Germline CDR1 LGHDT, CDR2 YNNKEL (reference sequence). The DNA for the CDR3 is TGTGCCAGCAGCCAGGGATACAATGAGCAGTTCTTC. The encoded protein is CASSQGYNEQFF.

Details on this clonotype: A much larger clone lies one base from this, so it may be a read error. CDR3 residues: CVSSESPEGGTRKGYTF. The CDR3 bases are TGTGTCAGCAGTGAATCCCCCGAGGGGGGGACACGAAAAGGCTACACCTTC. The chain is built from TRBV6-1 and TRBJ1-2; D might be TRBD1 (6 bases). This CDR3 has 17 amino acids. Germline V CDR1 and CDR2: MNHNS, SASEGT.

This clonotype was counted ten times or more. In DNA form, the CDR3 reads TGTGCCTGGTCTAGGAGGGACACCATATATTTT. This gives the protein CAWSRRDTIYF. The rearrangement links TRBV30 to TRBJ1-3, with unresolved D. Germline values: CDR1 GTSNPN, CDR2 SVGIG (reference sequence). The CDR3 consists of 11 residues. Between the trimmed V and J ends, which lost 5 bases and 8 bases, there was a span of 10 bases.

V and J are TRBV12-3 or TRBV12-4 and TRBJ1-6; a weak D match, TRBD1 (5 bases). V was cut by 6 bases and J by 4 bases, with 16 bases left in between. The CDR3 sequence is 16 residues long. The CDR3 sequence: CASSLPAGGYNSPLHF. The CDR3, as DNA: TGTGCCAGCAGCTTGCCCGCGGGGGGATATAATTCACCCCTCCACTTT.

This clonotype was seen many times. CDR3 bases: TGCGCCAGCACGGCGGGAGAGGATTCCTACAATGAGCAGTTCTTC. Its translation is CASTAGEDSYNEQFF. The rearrangement links TRBV4-1 to TRBJ2-1; 7 nucleotides align to TRBD2. There are 15 residues in the CDR3. Trimming removed 7 bases from V and 1 base from J; junction bases left unmatched: 7. Germline-derived CDR1 and CDR2 are MGHRA and YSYEKL.

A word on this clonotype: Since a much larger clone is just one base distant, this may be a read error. This chain's CDR3 is CASSYGLGRGPSGANVLTF. The DNA for the CDR3 is TGTGCCAGCAGTTACGGGCTGGGCAGGGGGCCCTCTGGGGCCAACGTCCTGACTTTC. The V call is TRBV2, the J call TRBJ2-6, with 8 nucleotides matching TRBD1. CDR1 and CDR2 (germline): SNHLY, FYNNEI. CDR3 size: 19 residues. Germline trimming cut 5 bases from V and 0 bases from J; bases unmatched to any gene: 12.

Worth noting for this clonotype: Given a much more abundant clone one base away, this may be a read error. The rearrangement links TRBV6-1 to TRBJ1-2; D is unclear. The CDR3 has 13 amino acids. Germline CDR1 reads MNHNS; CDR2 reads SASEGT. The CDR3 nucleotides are TGTGCCAGCAGTGAAACGGGGAGGTCTGGCTACCCCTTC. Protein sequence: CASSETGRSGYPF.

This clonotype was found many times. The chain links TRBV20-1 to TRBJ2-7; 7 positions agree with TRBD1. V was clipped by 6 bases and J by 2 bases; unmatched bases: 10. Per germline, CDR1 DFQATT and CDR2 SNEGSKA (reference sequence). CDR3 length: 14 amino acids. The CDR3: CSAREGGWTYEQYF. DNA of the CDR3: TGCAGTGCCCGGGAAGGGGGCTGGACCTACGAGCAGTACTTC.

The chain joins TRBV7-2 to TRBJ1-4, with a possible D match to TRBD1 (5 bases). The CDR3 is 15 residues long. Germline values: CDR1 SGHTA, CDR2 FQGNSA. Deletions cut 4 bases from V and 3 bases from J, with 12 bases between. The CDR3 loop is CASSSQGRSNEKLFF. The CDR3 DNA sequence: TGTGCCAGCAGCTCCCAGGGAAGGTCTAATGAAAAACTGTTTTTT.

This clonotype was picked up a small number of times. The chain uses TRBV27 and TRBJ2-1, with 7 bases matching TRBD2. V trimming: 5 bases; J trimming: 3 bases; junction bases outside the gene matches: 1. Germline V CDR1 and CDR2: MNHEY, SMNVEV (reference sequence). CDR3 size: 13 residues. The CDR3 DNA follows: TGTGCCAGCAGTCGGGAGGTCTACAATGAGCAGTTCTTC. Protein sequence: CASSREVYNEQFF.

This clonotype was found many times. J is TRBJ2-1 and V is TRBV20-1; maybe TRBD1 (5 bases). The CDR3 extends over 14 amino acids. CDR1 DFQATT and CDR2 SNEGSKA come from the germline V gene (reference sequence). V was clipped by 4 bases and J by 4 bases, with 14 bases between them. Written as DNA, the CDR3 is TGCAGTGCTATCGACAGTAAAACGTACAATGAGCAGTTCTTC. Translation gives CSAIDSKTYNEQFF.

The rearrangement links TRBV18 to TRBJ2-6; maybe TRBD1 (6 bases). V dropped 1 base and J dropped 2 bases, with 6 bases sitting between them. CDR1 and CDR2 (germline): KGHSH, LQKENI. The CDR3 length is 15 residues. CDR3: CASSPQGAGANVLTF. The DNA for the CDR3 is TGTGCCAGCTCACCACAGGGGGCTGGGGCCAACGTCCTGACTTTC.